This T cell receptor (beta chain) emerged from a study of cytomegalovirus exposure and HLA in healthy donors. Study observations and caveats: The authors later linked a missense DCLRE1C variant to TCR beta V- and J-gene trimming.

This PCR relied on a set of 60 Vbeta primers and 13 Jbeta primers. Original processing notes: Some 10 million of the about 80 million unique TCR beta chains counted in a later analysis were shared. Method: immunoSEQ multiplex PCR; TCRdb's copy keeps in-frame clones and lacks some. V and J calls and clone size are as listed in that table; D and trimming were resolved from the DNA. The sample has about 200,000 clones; 80% to 90% are singletons. Notes on this clone: What it binds is unknown.

This CDR3 spans 12 amino acids. Trimming took 3 bases from V and 1 from J, leaving 3 bases between them. From germline, CDR1 is SGHTA and CDR2 FQGTGA. Sequenced input: PBMCs. The V and J genes are TRBV7-3 and TRBJ1-1; D remains ambiguous. The source of this sequence is a young woman in good health and CMV-seronegative. CDR3 sequence reads: CASSFRNTEAFF. CDR3 DNA: TGTGCCAGCAGCTTCAGGAACACTGAAGCTTTCTTT.